This T cell receptor (beta chain) was profiled in a study of OX40 agonist ivuxolimab in advanced cancers. Study-wide context: The group had a mean age of 60 years, ranged from roughly 23 to 79, and was 82.7% male. Broader study findings: The 0.1-3.0 mg/kg partial responders had among the lowest clonal expansion.

Concerning this clone itself: The antigen remains unidentified.

Trimming pared 3 bases from V and 0 bases from J, leaving 8 bases between. The CDR3 extends over 14 amino acids. Germline V gene sequence: CDR1 SGHAT, CDR2 FQNNGV. The assay was immunoSEQ multiplex PCR, and TCRdb's table has in-frame clones only and misses some. The data hold 69,000 or so clones, with 88% observed a single time. This specimen was CD4+ or CD8+ T cells sorted from blood, taken in a trial of the OX40 agonist ivuxolimab. This chain connects TRBV11-2 to TRBJ1-1; no firm D call. This TCR came from an adult with an advanced solid tumor such as melanoma, head and neck, liver or kidney cancer. The CDR3 reads CASSFSDLNTEAFF. CDR3 coding DNA: TGTGCCAGCAGCTTTAGCGATTTGAACACTGAAGCTTTCTTT.